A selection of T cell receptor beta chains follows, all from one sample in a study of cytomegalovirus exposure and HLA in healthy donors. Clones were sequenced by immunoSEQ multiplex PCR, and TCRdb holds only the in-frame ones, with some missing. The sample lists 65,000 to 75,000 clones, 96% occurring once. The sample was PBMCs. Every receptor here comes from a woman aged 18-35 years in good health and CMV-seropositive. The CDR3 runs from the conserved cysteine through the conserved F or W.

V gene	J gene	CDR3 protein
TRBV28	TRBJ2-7	CASSSSTGTLREQYF
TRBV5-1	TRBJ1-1	CASSLGGRVNTEAFF
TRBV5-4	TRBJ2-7	CASSSGLAPEQYF
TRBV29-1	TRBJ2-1	CSVETTGFGEQFF
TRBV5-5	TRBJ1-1	CASSSGTVRNTEAFF
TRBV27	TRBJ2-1	CASSQSGSSYNEQFF
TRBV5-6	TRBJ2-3	CASSLGGSRDTQYF
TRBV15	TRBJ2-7	CATSTRDSKKYF
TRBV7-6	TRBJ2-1	CASSLGQGENFYNEQFF
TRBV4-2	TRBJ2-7	CASSQESNRGPYEQYF
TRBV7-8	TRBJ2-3	CASSFSGREDTQYF
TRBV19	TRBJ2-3	CASSIGVTSGMRNTQYF
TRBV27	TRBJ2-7	CASSPDGGLYF
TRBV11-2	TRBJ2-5	CASSHSGHTQETQYF
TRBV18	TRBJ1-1	CASSRPGGTEAFF
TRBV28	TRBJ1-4	CASSQPQGLNEKLFF
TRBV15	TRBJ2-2	CATSRSFGLAGGGTGELFF
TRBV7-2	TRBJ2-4	CASSLVGSGGIKNIQYF
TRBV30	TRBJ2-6	CAWSPYSGANVLTF
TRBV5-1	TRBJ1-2	CASSGGNYGYTF
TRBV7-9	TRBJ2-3	CASSSGLAGTKDTQYF
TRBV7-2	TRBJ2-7	CASSLGAPGLEQYF
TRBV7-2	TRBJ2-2	CASSAGGAKRSTGELFF
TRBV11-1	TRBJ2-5	CAGGIGETQYF
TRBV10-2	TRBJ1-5	CASSDLGRGSNQPQHF
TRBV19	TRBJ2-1	CASSRDSRNEQFF